This TCR beta chain appears in the sequencing data of a study of blood T cell repertoires in COVID-19. On the study more broadly: The analysed material was cDNA or gDNA that came from T cells, B-cell-depleted T cells, or PBMCs.

Germline lookup yields CDR1 MNHEY and CDR2 SVGAGI. CDR3 length: 15 amino acids. J was trimmed by 2 bases and V by 5 bases; bases with no gene match: 6. TCRdb keeps only in-frame clones here, not all; method: immunoSEQ multiplex PCR. The data show 250,000 to 300,000 clones, around nine tenths seen once. V and J are TRBV6-5 and TRBJ2-1, with 7 bases aligning to TRBD2. Sequencing input: peripheral blood. The receptor was isolated from a woman aged 60-75 years with acute or convalescent COVID-19. CDR3 sequence: CASSLPGTTYNEQFF. The CDR3 coding sequence is TGTGCCAGCAGTCTTCCCGGGACTACCTACAATGAGCAGTTCTTC.